This section outlines one TCR beta chain sequence together with its context. Per the original methods: Estimated nucleated cell counts came from reference gene primer amplification. Assay: immunoSEQ multiplex PCR; the TCRdb copy retains only in-frame clones and omits some. V and J calls and clone size come straight from that table; D and trimming were deduced from the DNA. This sample yields more than 250,000 clones, of which around 88% are seen a single time; 1.5% to 2% belongs to the top ten. V was clipped by 3 bases and J by 7 bases, with 9 bases between them. Germline values: CDR1 LGHDT, CDR2 YNNKEL (reference sequence). The CDR3 is made up of 12 amino acids. This sample was taken from a study of blood T cell repertoires in COVID-19. Study details: Acute and convalescent COVID-19 samples came from the United States, Italy and Spain. Sample material is recorded as cDNA or gDNA derived from T cells, B-cell-depleted T cells, or PBMCs.

This TCR was recovered from a woman aged 25-40 years with COVID-19, enrolled during active disease. The sample consisted of peripheral blood. The chain couples TRBV3-1 (or the pseudogene TRBV3-2) to TRBJ1-2, with TRBD1 as a possible D gene (5 bases). The CDR3 protein is CASSQSGGGYTF. CDR3 nucleotide sequence: TGTGCCAGCAGCCAGTCCGGGGGTGGCTACACCTTC.